This TCR beta chain was sequenced for a study of glioma-infiltrating T cells. At least ten counts were recorded for this clonotype. TCR alpha and beta CDR3 regions were amplified from RNA using iRepertoire nested multiplex PCR. Input was roughly 95-450 ng of tissue mRNA or PBMC total RNA. A single record per CDR3 protein comes from TCRdb applying MiXCR to the multiplex PCR reads. Here the sample spans approximately 120,000 distinct CDR3 sequences, less than 30% being singletons. Germline values: CDR1 SGHTA, CDR2 FQGTGA. V was pared by 6 bases and J by 2 bases, with 17 bases between. The CDR3 loop spans 15 amino acids.

The sample was glioma tissue, nonneoplastic brain tissue, or PBMCs (not recorded which). The receptor was isolated from a human donor with low-grade glioma or glioblastoma, undergoing nonglioma brain surgery, or in good health (not recorded which). The V call is TRBV7-3, the J call TRBJ2-7; D uncertain. The CDR3 is CASSLQPVITYEQYF. The CDR3 coding sequence is TGTGCCAGCAGTTTACAACCAGTAATCACCTACGAGCAGTACTTC.